These 28 T cell receptor beta chains came from one sample sequenced in a study of T cells in localized non-small cell lung cancer. TCRdb keeps only in-frame clones here, not all; method: immunoSEQ multiplex PCR. The data show some 50,000 clones, 81% seen once. The sample here was peripheral blood mononuclear cells, taken before any cancer treatment. These receptors were obtained from a man aged 35 to 70 with stage III lung adenocarcinoma.

The gene calls are TRBV29-1 and TRBJ2-7; TRBD2 agrees at 12 bases. V shed 1 base, J shed 2 bases, and the junction held 6 bases outside the gene matches. CDR3 size: 16 residues. The germline V gene encodes CDR1 SQVTM and CDR2 ANQGSEA. The CDR3 nucleotides are TGCAGCGTTGAAGGACTAGCGGGGGTTTCCCCCTACGAGCAGTACTTC. Amino acids: CSVEGLAGVSPYEQYF.

There are a few counts of this clone. The chain joins TRBV7-8 to TRBJ1-3, with D uncertain. The CDR3 has 16 residues. V was shortened by 1 base and J by 8 bases, with 18 bases between the two germline ends. CDR1 is SGHVS, CDR2 FQNEAQ, per germline. This CDR3 reads CASSLVVSGRRDTIYF. CDR3 sequence (DNA): TGTGCCAGCAGCTTAGTTGTCTCAGGACGTAGAGACACCATATATTTT. The full variable domain, completed using reference TRBV7-8 and TRBJ1-3, is GAGVSQSPRYKVAKRGQDVALRCDPISGHVSLFWYQQALGQGPEFLTYFQNEAQLDKSGLPSDRFFAERPEGSVSTLKIQRTQQEDSAVYLCASSLVVSGRRDTIYFGEGSWLTVV.

This chain joins TRBV9 and TRBJ2-7; tentative D call: TRBD1 (5 bases). V dropped 5 bases and J dropped 1 base, with 13 bases sitting between them. CDR1 is SGDLS, CDR2 YYNGEE, per germline. This CDR3 is 14 amino acids long. The CDR3 loop reads CASRQPGSSYEQYF. The CDR3 nucleotides are TGTGCCAGCAGACAACCAGGGTCTTCCTACGAGCAGTACTTC.

V gene TRBV19 combines with J gene TRBJ2-2; 14 bases are a match to TRBD2. J gave up 4 bases and V 0 bases, and 4 bases lay outside the gene matches. The CDR3 has 18 residues. From germline, CDR1 is LNHDA and CDR2 SQIVND (reference sequence). The CDR3 region is CASSIDRTSGGPTGELFF. In nucleotides, the CDR3 is TGTGCCAGTAGTATAGACCGGACTAGCGGGGGGCCCACCGGGGAGCTGTTTTTT.

The genes are TRBV19 and TRBJ1-6; D is unresolved. This CDR3 region has 15 residues. Germline V gene lookup returns CDR1 LNHDA and CDR2 SQIVND (reference sequence). Trimming stripped 7 bases from V and 8 bases from J, with 18 bases between. The CDR3 loop reads CASNSYGDMYSPLHF. The CDR3, as DNA: TGTGCCAGTAATTCATATGGGGATATGTATTCACCCCTCCACTTT.

CDR3 nucleotides: TGTGCCAGCAGCCGCGAGTTTAGCACAGATACGCAGTATTTT. Amino acids: CASSREFSTDTQYF. The gene calls are TRBV11-2 and TRBJ2-3, with unresolved D. This CDR3 contains 14 residues. V gave up 5 bases and J gave up 0 bases, with 9 bases separating them. CDR1 is SGHAT, CDR2 FQNNGV, per germline.

The chain has TRBV4-2 and TRBJ1-2, with unresolved D. The germline gives CDR1 LGHNA, CDR2 YNFKEQ. The CDR3 length is 15 residues. The V gene lost 0 bases and the J gene lost 1 base, with 9 bases spanning the gap. The CDR3 region has the DNA TGTGCCAGCAGCCAAGAAAGGACTCATAACTATGGCTACACCTTC. It is translated as CASSQERTHNYGYTF.

The V call is TRBV29-1, the J call TRBJ2-3; no definite D call. V lost 1 base and J 3 bases, leaving 14 bases between the germline ends. This CDR3 contains 15 residues. Germline-derived CDR1 and CDR2 are SQVTM and ANQGSEA. The CDR3 nucleotides are TGCAGCGTTGAAGTTGTAGACCGAAGGACAGATACGCAGTATTTT. It translates to CSVEVVDRRTDTQYF.

This clone came up a few times. V gene TRBV27 combines with J gene TRBJ2-1, with 8 bases aligning to TRBD2. This CDR3 is built from 14 residues. With V trimmed by 7 bases and J by 8 bases, 10 bases remained unmatched. The germline V gene encodes CDR1 MNHEY and CDR2 SMNVEV (reference sequence). The CDR3, as DNA: TGTGCCAGCAAGGGAGGGGCGGGGGGTCATGAGCAGTTCTTC. It specifies CASKGGAGGHEQFF.

The chain carries TRBV19 and TRBJ1-2; TRBD1 might be the D (6 bases). This CDR3 has 15 amino acids. Trimming stripped 5 bases from V and 4 bases from J, with 17 bases between. Germline loops: CDR1 LNHDA, CDR2 SQIVND (reference sequence). For the CDR3, the DNA is TGTGCCAGTAGTCCGACGGACAGACCTCCCTATGGCTACACCTTC. Translating gives CASSPTDRPPYGYTF.

The V gene is TRBV30, the J gene TRBJ2-1; possibly TRBD1 for D (5 bases). Germline lookup yields CDR1 GTSNPN and CDR2 SVGIG (reference sequence). The CDR3 has 17 residues. The V and J ends lost 5 bases and 0 bases respectively, with 20 bases between them. This CDR3 reads CAWASYWGPGSYNEQFF. Here the CDR3 DNA reads TGTGCCTGGGCCTCTTACTGGGGCCCGGGCTCCTACAATGAGCAGTTCTTC.

This chain links TRBV19 with TRBJ1-1; tentative D call: TRBD1 (5 bases). The V end lost 7 bases, the J end lost 10 bases, and 13 bases lay between the germline ends. The germline CDR1 and CDR2 sequences are LNHDA and SQIVND (reference sequence). The CDR3 is 11 residues long. Written as DNA, the CDR3 is TGTGCCAGTACCCGGGGGGGAACAGCTTTCTTT. It yields the protein CASTRGGTAFF.

The chain joins TRBV27 to TRBJ2-3; perhaps TRBD1 as D (6 bases). Germline assignment: CDR1 MNHEY and CDR2 SMNVEV (reference sequence). This CDR3 contains 17 residues. The ends were cut back, 2 bases at V and 2 bases at J, with 17 bases in the middle. CDR3 sequence (DNA): TGTGCCAGCAGTTTACAGGACAGCCCTACCTTCACAGATACGCAGTATTTT. Protein sequence: CASSLQDSPTFTDTQYF.

The genes are TRBV2 and TRBJ1-5; a possible D gene is TRBD1 (6 bases). This CDR3 has 16 residues. Germline V gene sequence: CDR1 SNHLY, CDR2 FYNNEI. V gave up 2 bases and J gave up 3 bases, with 14 bases separating them. The CDR3 is CASSEYGHRVNQPQHF. As DNA, the CDR3 is TGTGCCAGCAGTGAATACGGGCACAGGGTCAATCAGCCCCAGCATTTT.

This chain links TRBV5-1 with TRBJ1-1; no clear D. Deletions cut 1 base from V and 6 bases from J, with 10 bases between. Germline V CDR1 and CDR2: SGHRS, YFSETQ. The CDR3 loop spans 13 amino acids. CDR3 residues: CASSLWGGSEAFF. In DNA form, the CDR3 reads TGCGCCAGCAGCTTGTGGGGAGGCTCTGAAGCTTTCTTT.

This clone was recorded once. This chain uses TRBV11-3 with TRBJ2-7; perhaps TRBD1 as D (6 bases). The CDR3 is 15 residues long. Germline V gives CDR1 SGHNT, CDR2 YENEEA. The V and J ends lost 0 bases and 2 bases respectively, with 11 bases between them. The DNA for the CDR3 is TGTGCCAGCAGCTTAGAAGGGCAGGGGCCCTACGAGCAGTACTTC. Translated: CASSLEGQGPYEQYF.

This clone was counted only a few times. V and J are TRBV25-1 and TRBJ2-3; the D gene could be TRBD1 or TRBD2 (5 bases each). There are 15 residues in the CDR3. CDR1 and CDR2 (germline): MGHDK, SYGVNS. Between the trimmed V and J ends, which lost 6 bases and 0 bases, there was a span of 13 bases. The CDR3 reads CASSRWDGSTDTQYF. The CDR3, as DNA: TGTGCCAGCAGCCGATGGGACGGCAGCACAGATACGCAGTATTTT.

In its sample, this clone was seen a few times. The chain combines TRBV27 with TRBJ1-5, with D possibly being TRBD1 (6 bases). The V gene's germline CDR1 is MNHEY and CDR2 SMNVEV (reference sequence). V gave up 5 bases and J gave up 2 bases, with 16 bases separating them. The CDR3 runs to 16 residues. The CDR3 sequence: CASSPYRDGGNQPQHF. The CDR3 DNA follows: TGTGCCAGCAGTCCCTACAGGGATGGGGGCAATCAGCCCCAGCATTTT.

The V and J genes are TRBV15 and TRBJ2-5; 8 bases are shared with TRBD2. CDR1 LNHNV and CDR2 YYDKDF come from the germline V gene (reference sequence). Trimming cost V 1 base and J 4 bases; bases outside gene matches: 2. The CDR3 length is 14 residues. The CDR3, as DNA: TGTGCCACCAGCAGAGGGCTAGCGGGAGAGACCCAGTACTTC. Protein: CATSRGLAGETQYF.

The chain employs TRBV4-1 and TRBJ2-4; D ambiguous. The V gene's germline CDR1 is MGHRA and CDR2 YSYEKL. The CDR3 length is 15 residues. Trimming left V 4 bases short and J 6 bases short, with 16 bases between. The CDR3 region is CASSPKPFPGNIQYF. The CDR3 nucleotides are TGCGCCAGCAGCCCGAAGCCGTTTCCAGGAAACATTCAGTACTTC.

The chain couples TRBV2 to TRBJ1-4, with D perhaps TRBD1 (6 bases). The CDR3 loop spans 17 amino acids. With 2 bases removed from V and 4 bases from J, the gap between germline ends came to 17 bases. The V gene's germline CDR1 is SNHLY and CDR2 FYNNEI. The CDR3 nucleotides are TGTGCCAGCAGTGAAAACGACCCCGGGACAAGTAATGAAAAACTGTTTTTT. Translated: CASSENDPGTSNEKLFF.

CDR3 in amino acids: CASSLGQGPQHF. CDR3 DNA sequence: TGTGCCAGCAGCTTAGGACAGGGGCCCCAGCATTTT. V and J are TRBV5-6 and TRBJ1-5; 8 positions match TRBD1. Trimming cost V 2 bases and J 9 bases; bases outside gene matches: 1. CDR3 length: 12 residues. CDR1 is SGHDT, CDR2 YYEEEE, per germline.

The chain links TRBV9 to TRBJ2-3, with TRBD2 matching over 9 bases. V dropped 4 bases and J dropped 0; count of bases not matched to a gene: 12. The CDR3 extends over 18 amino acids. Looked up from germline, CDR1 is SGDLS and CDR2 is YYNGEE. CDR3 amino acids: CASSQQRSSGGSTDTQYF. CDR3 nucleotide sequence: TGTGCCAGCAGCCAGCAGAGAAGTAGCGGGGGAAGCACAGATACGCAGTATTTT.

The chain has TRBV7-8 and TRBJ1-4; the D gene is possibly TRBD1 (6 bases). The CDR3 loop spans 13 amino acids. Germline values: CDR1 SGHVS, CDR2 FQNEAQ. V gave up 5 bases and J gave up 8 bases, with 12 bases separating them. The CDR3 protein is CASSDSGGEKLFF. CDR3 in DNA: TGTGCCAGCAGCGATTCGGGGGGCGAAAAACTGTTTTTT.

This sequence joins TRBV29-1 and TRBJ2-3, with TRBD1 as a possible D gene (6 bases). V lost 2 bases and J 7 bases, leaving 10 bases between the germline ends. Looked up from germline, CDR1 is SQVTM and CDR2 is ANQGSEA. This CDR3 region has 12 residues. The CDR3 DNA reads as TGCAGCGTTGAAACTACAGGGAATACGCAGTATTTT. It specifies CSVETTGNTQYF.

This clone was seen only a few times. Written as DNA, the CDR3 is TGTGCCAGCAGCTCTCAACCCAGACTAGCGGGGGGGCGGGAGCAGTACTTC. Protein sequence: CASSSQPRLAGGREQYF. The chain combines TRBV7-2 with TRBJ2-7; 14 nucleotides agree with TRBD2. After removal of 4 bases from V and 7 bases from J, the junction contained 12 bases not matched to a gene. Per the germline V gene, CDR1 is SGHTA and CDR2 is FQGNSA. The CDR3 has 17 residues.

V and J are TRBV5-6 and TRBJ2-5; the D gene is possibly TRBD1 (7 bases). The ends were cut back, 3 bases at V and 6 bases at J, with 12 bases in the middle. Germline loops: CDR1 SGHDT, CDR2 YYEEEE. The CDR3 covers 13 residues. Here the CDR3 reads CASSSGGRKTQYF. The DNA of the CDR3 is TGTGCCAGCAGCTCAGGGGGGCGTAAGACCCAGTACTTC.

The chain joins TRBV11-3 to TRBJ2-2; D perhaps matches TRBD2 (6 bases). V lost 5 bases to trimming and J lost 6 bases, with 10 bases between them. CDR3 size: 13 residues. Looked up from germline, CDR1 is SGHNT and CDR2 is YENEEA. The CDR3 DNA follows: TGTGCCAGCAGCCTGGACTACCCCGGGGAGCTGTTTTTT. Protein sequence: CASSLDYPGELFF.